This TCR beta chain stems from a study of blood T cells in healthy people across ages. Next came a second PCR, run for about 7 to 12 cycles, which used a sample-barcoded 5' primer along with a J-beta primer mix. TCRdb fed the 5' RACE reads into MiXCR, producing one record per CDR3 protein. This table holds roughly 1,100,000 distinct CDR3 sequences, approximately 25% found once. Trimming took 6 bases from V and 0 from J, leaving 6 bases between them. CDR3 length equals 13 residues. This clonotype appeared a few times. These data also featured in a second study, about T cells of mothers and their children.

The TCR was taken from a girl under 10 years old in good health. The material sequenced was blood. V and J are TRBV12-3 or TRBV12-4 and TRBJ1-3; D remains unclear. CDR3 region: CASSHDSGNTIYF. The DNA for the CDR3 is TGTGCCAGCAGCCATGACTCTGGAAACACCATATATTTT.